Shown below are 2 T cell receptor beta chains from a single sample sequenced in a study of cytomegalovirus exposure and HLA in healthy donors. PCR primers comprised 60 Vbeta and 13 Jbeta primers. The assay was immunoSEQ multiplex PCR, and TCRdb's table has in-frame clones only and misses some. The sample has about 170,000 clones; about 88% are singletons. Source material: PBMCs. The receptors come from a man aged 30 to 39 in good health and CMV-seropositive.

The CDR3 bases are TGTGCCAGCACTCTCGACAGGGTCCATGGCTACACCTTC. Translation: CASTLDRVHGYTF. The gene calls are TRBV28 and TRBJ1-2, with 7 bases fitting TRBD1. Germline lookup yields CDR1 MDHEN and CDR2 SYDVKM. Trimming took 7 bases from V and 6 from J; bases not matched to a gene: 8. The CDR3 has 13 amino acids.

The V and J genes are TRBV6-5 and TRBJ2-7; 8 positions match TRBD2. Germline V CDR1 and CDR2: MNHEY, SVGAGI. The CDR3 loop spans 14 amino acids. The CDR3 sequence: CASSYGHREGPMAV. The CDR3 region has the DNA TGTGCCAGCAGTTACGGTCACCGGGAGGGGCCTATGGCGGTC.